The 9 T cell receptor beta chains presented below share a single source sample, sequenced in a study of cytotoxic CD8 clonotypes in ibrutinib-treated CLL. Profiled with immunoSEQ multiplex PCR; TCRdb holds only in-frame clones, not every one. This sample yields 70,000 to 80,000 clones, of which over 65% are seen a single time; approximately 35% belongs to the top ten. This specimen was PBMCs, taken after 24 months of ibrutinib treatment. All receptors come from a human donor with chronic lymphocytic leukemia.

This chain links TRBV5-4 with TRBJ2-7; D remains unclear. This CDR3 region has 15 residues. Trimming took off 1 base at V and 1 base at J, with 12 bases between the two ends. Germline-derived CDR1 and CDR2 are SGHNT and YYREEE (reference sequence). Written as DNA, the CDR3 is TGTGCCAGCAGCTTGCCCGGCCGCCGATCCTACGAGCAGTACTTC. This sequence encodes CASSLPGRRSYEQYF.

This clone was recorded only once. This sequence joins TRBV5-1 and TRBJ1-4, with 7 bases aligning to TRBD1. Looked up from germline, CDR1 is SGHRS and CDR2 is YFSETQ. J lost 6 bases, V lost 6 bases, and 8 bases had no gene match. The CDR3 spans 14 residues. The CDR3 loop is CASNSGTVDEKLFF. The DNA of the CDR3 is TGCGCCAGCAACTCCGGGACAGTTGATGAAAAACTGTTTTTT.

This clone was recorded once. The chain has TRBV4-3 and TRBJ2-1; weak D call: TRBD1 (6 bases). Looked up from germline, CDR1 is LGHNA and CDR2 is YSLEER. This CDR3 has 15 amino acids. V lost 1 base, J lost 5 bases, and 12 bases lay in between. CDR3 sequence: CASSQVGGVHNEQFF. The DNA of the CDR3 is TGCGCCAGCAGCCAAGTTGGGGGCGTCCACAATGAGCAGTTCTTC.

The V and J genes are TRBV19 and TRBJ2-7; TRBD2 is a possible D gene (5 bases). Germline-derived CDR1 and CDR2 are LNHDA and SQIVND (reference sequence). V lost 6 bases and J 0 bases, leaving 12 bases between the germline ends. CDR3 length equals 14 residues. This CDR3 is CASSQLVGSYEQYF. The CDR3 bases are TGTGCCAGTAGCCAACTAGTCGGCTCCTACGAGCAGTACTTC.

The J gene is TRBJ2-1, the V gene TRBV2, with D tentatively TRBD2 (5 bases). CDR1 and CDR2 (germline): SNHLY, FYNNEI. This CDR3 spans 13 amino acids. V lost 8 bases and J 8 bases, leaving 16 bases between the germline ends. The CDR3 DNA reads as TGTGCCAGCGGAGTTACCTACGGGGATGAGCAGTTCTTC. Its protein is CASGVTYGDEQFF. Together with reference TRBV2 and TRBJ2-1, the CDR3 gives the full variable domain: EPEVTQTPSHQVTQMGQEVILRCVPISNHLYFYWYRQILGQKVEFLVSFYNNEISEKSEIFDDQFSVERPDGSNFTLKIRSTKLEDSAMYFCASGVTYGDEQFFGPGTRLTVL.

The chain has TRBV5-1 and TRBJ2-3, with no clear D. The germline V gene encodes CDR1 SGHRS and CDR2 YFSETQ. The CDR3 totals 16 residues. V shed 4 bases and J shed 1 base, with 16 bases lying between them. The CDR3, as DNA: TGCGCCAGCAGCCAAATCCCTACCACTGGCACAGATACGCAGTATTTT. Its translation is CASSQIPTTGTDTQYF.

The chain is built from TRBV29-1 and TRBJ2-5; tentatively, D is TRBD2 (7 bases). V lost 7 bases to trimming and J lost 5 bases, with 14 bases between them. The CDR3 spans 12 residues. In germline, CDR1 is SQVTM, CDR2 ANQGSEA. The DNA for the CDR3 is TGCAGCGCGAAGGGGGAGGGGGAGACCCAGTACTTC. Its protein is CSAKGEGETQYF.

The chain joins TRBV5-1 to TRBJ2-7, with D possibly TRBD1 on 6 matching bases. Trimming removed 0 bases from V and 3 bases from J, with 10 bases in between. The CDR3 runs to 14 residues. Germline CDR1 reads SGHRS; CDR2 reads YFSETQ. For the CDR3, the DNA is TGCGCCAGCAGCTTGGCCGGGGACAACTACGAGCAGTACTTC. It specifies CASSLAGDNYEQYF.

The chain links TRBV6-5 to TRBJ2-1; TRBD2 agrees at 8 bases. This CDR3 has 15 residues. Per germline, CDR1 MNHEY and CDR2 SVGAGI. J was trimmed by 4 bases and V by 5 bases; bases with no gene match: 7. CDR3 residues: CASSPTGGVYNEQFF. The CDR3 DNA follows: TGTGCCAGCAGTCCCACGGGGGGGGTTTACAATGAGCAGTTCTTC.